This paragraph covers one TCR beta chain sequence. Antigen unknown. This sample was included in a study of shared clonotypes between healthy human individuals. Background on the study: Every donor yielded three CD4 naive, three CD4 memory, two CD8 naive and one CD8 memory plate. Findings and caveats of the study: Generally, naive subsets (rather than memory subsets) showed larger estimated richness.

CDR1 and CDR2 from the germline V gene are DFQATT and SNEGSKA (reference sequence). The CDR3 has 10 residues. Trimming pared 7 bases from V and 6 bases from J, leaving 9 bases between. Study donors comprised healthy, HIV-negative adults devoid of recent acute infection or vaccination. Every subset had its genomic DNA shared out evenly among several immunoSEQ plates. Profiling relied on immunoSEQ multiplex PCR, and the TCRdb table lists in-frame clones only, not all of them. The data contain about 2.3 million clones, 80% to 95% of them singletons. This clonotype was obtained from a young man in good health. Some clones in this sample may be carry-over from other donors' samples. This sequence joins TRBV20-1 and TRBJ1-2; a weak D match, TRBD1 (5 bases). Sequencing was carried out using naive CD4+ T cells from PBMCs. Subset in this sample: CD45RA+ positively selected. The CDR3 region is CSERGHGYTF. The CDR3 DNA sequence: TGCAGTGAACGGGGACATGGCTACACCTTC.